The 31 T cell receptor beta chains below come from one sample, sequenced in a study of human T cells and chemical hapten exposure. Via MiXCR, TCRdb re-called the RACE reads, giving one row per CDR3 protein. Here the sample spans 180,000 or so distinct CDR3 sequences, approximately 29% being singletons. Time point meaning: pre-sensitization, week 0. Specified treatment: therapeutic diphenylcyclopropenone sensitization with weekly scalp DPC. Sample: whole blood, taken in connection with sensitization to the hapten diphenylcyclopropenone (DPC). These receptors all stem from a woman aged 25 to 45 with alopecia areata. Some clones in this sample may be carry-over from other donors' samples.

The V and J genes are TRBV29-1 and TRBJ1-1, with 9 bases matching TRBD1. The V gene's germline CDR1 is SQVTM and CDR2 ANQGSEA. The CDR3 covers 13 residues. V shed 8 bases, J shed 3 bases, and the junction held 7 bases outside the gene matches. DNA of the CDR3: TGCAGCCCTCGCCGACAGGGGGACACTGAAGCTTTCTTT. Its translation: CSPRRQGDTEAFF.

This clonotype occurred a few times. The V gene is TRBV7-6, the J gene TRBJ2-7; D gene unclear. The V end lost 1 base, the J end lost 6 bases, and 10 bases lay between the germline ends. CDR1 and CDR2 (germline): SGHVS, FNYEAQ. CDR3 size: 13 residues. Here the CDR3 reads CASSLVGFAEQYF. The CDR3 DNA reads TGTGCCAGCAGCTTAGTAGGGTTTGCCGAGCAGTACTTC.

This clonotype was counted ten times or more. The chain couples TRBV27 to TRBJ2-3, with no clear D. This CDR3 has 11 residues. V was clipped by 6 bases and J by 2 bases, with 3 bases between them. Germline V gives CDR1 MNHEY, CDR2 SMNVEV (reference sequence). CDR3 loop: CASRLTDTQYF. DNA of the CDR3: TGTGCCAGCAGACTCACAGATACGCAGTATTTT.

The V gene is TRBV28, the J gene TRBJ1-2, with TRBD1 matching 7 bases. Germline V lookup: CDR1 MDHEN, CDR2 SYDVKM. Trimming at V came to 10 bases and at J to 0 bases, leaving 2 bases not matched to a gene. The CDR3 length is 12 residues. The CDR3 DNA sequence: TGTGCCACTGGGACAGCTAACTATGGCTACACCTTC. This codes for CATGTANYGYTF.

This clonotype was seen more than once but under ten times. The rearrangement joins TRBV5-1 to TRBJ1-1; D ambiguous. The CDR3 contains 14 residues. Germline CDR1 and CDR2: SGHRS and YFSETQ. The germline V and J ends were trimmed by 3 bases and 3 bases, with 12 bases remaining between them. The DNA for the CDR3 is TGCGCCAGCAGCTCCACAGCTTACGACACTGAAGCTTTCTTT. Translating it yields CASSSTAYDTEAFF. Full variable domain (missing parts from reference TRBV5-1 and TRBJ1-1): KAGVTQTPRYLIKTRGQQVTLSCSPISGHRSVSWYQQTPGQGLQFLFEYFSETQRNKGNFPGRFSGRQFSNSRSEMNVSTLELGDSALYLCASSSTAYDTEAFFGQGTRLTVV.

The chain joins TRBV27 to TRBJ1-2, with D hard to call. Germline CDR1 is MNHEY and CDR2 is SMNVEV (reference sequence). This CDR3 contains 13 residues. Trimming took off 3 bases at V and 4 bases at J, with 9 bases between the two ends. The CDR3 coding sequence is TGTGCCAGCAGTTTCGGCCCAAGCTATGGCTACACCTTC. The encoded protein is CASSFGPSYGYTF.

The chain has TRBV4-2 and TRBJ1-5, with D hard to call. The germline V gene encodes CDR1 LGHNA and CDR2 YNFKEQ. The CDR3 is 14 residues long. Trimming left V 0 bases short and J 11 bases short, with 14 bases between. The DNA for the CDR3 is TGTGCCAGCAGCCAAGATTACGGGAAAAGGGCCCAGCATTTT. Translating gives CASSQDYGKRAQHF.

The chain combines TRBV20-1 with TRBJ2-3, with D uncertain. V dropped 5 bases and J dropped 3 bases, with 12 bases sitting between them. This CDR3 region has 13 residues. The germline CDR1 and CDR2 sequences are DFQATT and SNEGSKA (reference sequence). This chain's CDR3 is CSALTGETDTQYF. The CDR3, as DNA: TGCAGTGCTCTTACTGGAGAAACAGATACGCAGTATTTT.

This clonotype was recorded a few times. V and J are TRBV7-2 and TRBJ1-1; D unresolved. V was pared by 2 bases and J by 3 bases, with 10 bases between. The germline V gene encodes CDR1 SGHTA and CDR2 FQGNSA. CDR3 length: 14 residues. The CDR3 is CASSLMRVDTEAFF. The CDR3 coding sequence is TGTGCCAGCAGCTTAATGCGGGTCGACACTGAAGCTTTCTTT.

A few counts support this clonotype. The chain's CDR3 is CASSPQAGANYGYTF. The CDR3 DNA follows: TGTGCCAGCAGCCCCCAGGCCGGGGCTAACTATGGCTACACCTTC. V and J are TRBV28 and TRBJ1-2; D not resolved. CDR1 and CDR2 from the germline V gene are MDHEN and SYDVKM. The CDR3 has 15 amino acids. The ends were cut back, 6 bases at V and 0 bases at J, with 14 bases in the middle.

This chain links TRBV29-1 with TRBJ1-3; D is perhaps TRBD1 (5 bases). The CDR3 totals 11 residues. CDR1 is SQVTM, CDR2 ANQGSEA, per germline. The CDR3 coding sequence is TGCGGAGGGACGGTGGCCGACACCATATATTTT. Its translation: CGGTVADTIYF.

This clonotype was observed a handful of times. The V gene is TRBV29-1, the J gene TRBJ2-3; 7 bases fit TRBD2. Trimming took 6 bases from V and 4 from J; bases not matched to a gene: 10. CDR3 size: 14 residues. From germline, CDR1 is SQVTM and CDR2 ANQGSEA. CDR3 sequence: CSVRSGNGADTQYF. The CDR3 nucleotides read TGCAGCGTCCGAAGCGGGAACGGGGCAGATACGCAGTATTTT.

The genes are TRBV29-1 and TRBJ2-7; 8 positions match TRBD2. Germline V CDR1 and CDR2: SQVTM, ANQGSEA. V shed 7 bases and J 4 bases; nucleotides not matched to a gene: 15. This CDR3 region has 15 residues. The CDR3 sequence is CSATEPRGGIYEQYF. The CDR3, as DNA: TGCAGCGCCACTGAGCCACGGGGGGGTATTTACGAGCAGTACTTC.

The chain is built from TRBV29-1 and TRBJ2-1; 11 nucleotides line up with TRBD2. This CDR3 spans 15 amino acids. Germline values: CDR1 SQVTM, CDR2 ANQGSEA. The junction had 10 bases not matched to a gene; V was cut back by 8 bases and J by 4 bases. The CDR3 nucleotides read TGCAGCACGACGGGGACTAGCGGTTTTTACAATGAGCAGTTCTTC. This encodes CSTTGTSGFYNEQFF.

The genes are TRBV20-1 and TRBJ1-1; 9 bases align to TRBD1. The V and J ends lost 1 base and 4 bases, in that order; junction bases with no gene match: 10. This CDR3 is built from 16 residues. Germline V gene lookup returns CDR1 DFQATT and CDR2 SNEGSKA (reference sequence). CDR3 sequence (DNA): TGCAGTGCTAGAGGGGGCCGGGGACAGGGAGGCACTGAAGCTTTCTTT. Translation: CSARGGRGQGGTEAFF.

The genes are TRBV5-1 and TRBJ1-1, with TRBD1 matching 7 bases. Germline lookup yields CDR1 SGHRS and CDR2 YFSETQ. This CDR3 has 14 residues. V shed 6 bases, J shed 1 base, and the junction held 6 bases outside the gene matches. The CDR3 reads CASKGGVGNTEAFF. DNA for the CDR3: TGCGCCAGCAAAGGGGGCGTGGGGAACACTGAAGCTTTCTTT.

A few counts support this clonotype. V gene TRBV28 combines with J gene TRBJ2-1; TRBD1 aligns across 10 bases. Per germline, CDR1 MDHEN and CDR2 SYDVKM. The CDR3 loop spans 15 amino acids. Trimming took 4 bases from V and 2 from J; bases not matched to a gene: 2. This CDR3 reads CASSSGTGAYNEQFF. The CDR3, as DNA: TGTGCCAGCAGTTCCGGGACAGGGGCCTACAATGAGCAGTTCTTC.

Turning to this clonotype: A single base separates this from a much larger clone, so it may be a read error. Here the CDR3 reads CASSRDRVTYEQYF. The CDR3 DNA is TGTGCCAGCAGCCGGGACAGGGTTACCTACGAGCAGTACTTC. The gene calls are TRBV6-5 and TRBJ2-7; 9 nucleotides match TRBD1. CDR3 length equals 14 residues. V was clipped by 6 bases and J by 2 bases; unmatched bases: 5. Germline-derived CDR1 and CDR2 are MNHEY and SVGAGI.

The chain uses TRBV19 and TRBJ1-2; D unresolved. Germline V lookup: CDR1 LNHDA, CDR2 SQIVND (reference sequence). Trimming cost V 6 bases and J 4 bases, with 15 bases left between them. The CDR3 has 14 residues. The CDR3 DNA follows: TGTGCCAGTAGGACCGCCGGAACCCTCTATGGCTACACCTTC. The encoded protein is CASRTAGTLYGYTF. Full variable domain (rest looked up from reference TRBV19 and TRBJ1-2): DGGITQSPKYLFRKEGQNVTLSCEQNLNHDAMYWYRQDPGQGLRLIYYSQIVNDFQKGDIAEGYSVSREKKESFPLTVTSAQKNPTAFYLCASRTAGTLYGYTFGSGTRLTVV.

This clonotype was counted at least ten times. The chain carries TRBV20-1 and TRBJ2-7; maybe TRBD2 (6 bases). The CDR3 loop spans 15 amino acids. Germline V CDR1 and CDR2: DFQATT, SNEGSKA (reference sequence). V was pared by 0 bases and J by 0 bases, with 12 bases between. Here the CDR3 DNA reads TGCAGTGCTAGAGATGGGCAGGGACTCTCCTACGAGCAGTACTTC. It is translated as CSARDGQGLSYEQYF.

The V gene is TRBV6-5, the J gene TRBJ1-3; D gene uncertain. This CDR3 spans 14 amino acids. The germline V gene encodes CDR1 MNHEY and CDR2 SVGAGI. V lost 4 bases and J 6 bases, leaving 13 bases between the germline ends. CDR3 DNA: TGTGCCAGCAGTTCGGAGGGTGGTGAAAACACCATATATTTT. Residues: CASSSEGGENTIYF.

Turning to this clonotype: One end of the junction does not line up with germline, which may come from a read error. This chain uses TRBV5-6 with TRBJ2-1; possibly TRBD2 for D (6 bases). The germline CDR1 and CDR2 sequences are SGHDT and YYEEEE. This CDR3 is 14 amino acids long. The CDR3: CASNLGTGYNEQFF. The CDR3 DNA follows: TGTGCCAGCAACTTGGGGACTGGCTACAATGAGCAGTTCTTC.

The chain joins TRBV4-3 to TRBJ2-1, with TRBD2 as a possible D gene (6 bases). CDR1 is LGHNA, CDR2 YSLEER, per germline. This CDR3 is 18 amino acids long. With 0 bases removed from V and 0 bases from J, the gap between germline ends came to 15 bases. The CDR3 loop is CASSQDPPGLVSYNEQFF. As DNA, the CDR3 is TGCGCCAGCAGCCAAGATCCCCCGGGACTGGTCTCCTACAATGAGCAGTTCTTC.

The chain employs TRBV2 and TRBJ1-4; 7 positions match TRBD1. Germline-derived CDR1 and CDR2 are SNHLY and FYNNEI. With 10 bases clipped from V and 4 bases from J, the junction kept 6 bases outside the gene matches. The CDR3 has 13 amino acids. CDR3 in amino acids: CATRDSYNEKLFF. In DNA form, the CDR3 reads TGTGCCACCCGGGACAGTTATAATGAAAAACTGTTTTTT.

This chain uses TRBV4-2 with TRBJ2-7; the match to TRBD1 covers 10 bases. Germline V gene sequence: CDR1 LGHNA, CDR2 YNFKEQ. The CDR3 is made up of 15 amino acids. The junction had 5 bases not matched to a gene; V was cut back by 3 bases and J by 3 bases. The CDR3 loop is CASSQGWTGGYEQYF. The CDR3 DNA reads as TGTGCCAGCAGCCAGGGTTGGACAGGGGGCTACGAGCAGTACTTC.

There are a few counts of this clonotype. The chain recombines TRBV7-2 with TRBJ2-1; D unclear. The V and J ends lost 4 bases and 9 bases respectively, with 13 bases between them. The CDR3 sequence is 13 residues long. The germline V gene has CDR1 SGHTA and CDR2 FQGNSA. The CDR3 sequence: CASSSQTDAEQFF. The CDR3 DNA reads TGTGCCAGCAGCTCCCAGACTGACGCTGAGCAGTTCTTC.

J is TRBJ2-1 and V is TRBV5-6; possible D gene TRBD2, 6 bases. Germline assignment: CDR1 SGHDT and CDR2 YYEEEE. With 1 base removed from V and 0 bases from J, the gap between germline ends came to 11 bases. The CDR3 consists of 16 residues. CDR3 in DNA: TGTGCCAGCAGCTTGTCATTCGGGAGCTCCTACAATGAGCAGTTCTTC. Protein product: CASSLSFGSSYNEQFF.

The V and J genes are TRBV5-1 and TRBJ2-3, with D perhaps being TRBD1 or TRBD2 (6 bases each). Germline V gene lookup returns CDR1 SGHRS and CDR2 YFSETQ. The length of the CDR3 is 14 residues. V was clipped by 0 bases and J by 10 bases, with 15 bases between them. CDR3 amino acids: CASSLDSGAWAQYF. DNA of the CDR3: TGCGCCAGCAGCTTGGATTCGGGGGCTTGGGCGCAGTATTTT.

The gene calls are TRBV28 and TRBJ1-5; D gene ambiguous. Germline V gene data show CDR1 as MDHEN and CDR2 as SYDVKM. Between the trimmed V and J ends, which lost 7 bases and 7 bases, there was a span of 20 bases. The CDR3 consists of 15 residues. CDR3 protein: CASMRVREGGQPQHF. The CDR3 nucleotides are TGTGCCAGCATGAGGGTAAGGGAAGGTGGGCAGCCCCAGCATTTT.

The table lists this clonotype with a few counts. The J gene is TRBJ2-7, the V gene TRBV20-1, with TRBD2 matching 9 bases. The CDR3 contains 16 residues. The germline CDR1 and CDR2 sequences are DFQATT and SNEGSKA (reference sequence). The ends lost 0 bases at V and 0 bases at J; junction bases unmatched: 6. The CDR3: CSARDFASGTSYEQYF. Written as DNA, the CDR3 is TGCAGTGCTAGAGATTTTGCTAGCGGGACCTCCTACGAGCAGTACTTC.

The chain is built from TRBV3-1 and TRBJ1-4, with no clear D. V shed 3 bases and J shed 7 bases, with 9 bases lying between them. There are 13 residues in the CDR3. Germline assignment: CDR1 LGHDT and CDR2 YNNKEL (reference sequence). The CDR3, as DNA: TGTGCCAGCAGCCAGGGCTACAGTGAAAAACTGTTTTTT. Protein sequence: CASSQGYSEKLFF.